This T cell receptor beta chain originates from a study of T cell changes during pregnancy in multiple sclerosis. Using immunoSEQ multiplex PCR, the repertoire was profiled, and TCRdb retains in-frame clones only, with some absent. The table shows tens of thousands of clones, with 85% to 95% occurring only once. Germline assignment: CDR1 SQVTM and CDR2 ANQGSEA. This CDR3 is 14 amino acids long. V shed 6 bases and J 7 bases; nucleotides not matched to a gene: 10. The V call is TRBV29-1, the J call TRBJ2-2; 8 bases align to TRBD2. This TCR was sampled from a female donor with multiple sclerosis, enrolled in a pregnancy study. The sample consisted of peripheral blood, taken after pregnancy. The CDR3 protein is CSVRPAGVIGELFF. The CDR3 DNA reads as TGCAGCGTCCGCCCAGCGGGAGTAATCGGGGAGCTGTTTTTT.